Each of the 9 T cell receptor beta chains below was sequenced from the same sample in a study of T cell responses to AZD1222 COVID-19 vaccine. The repertoire was sequenced with immunoSEQ multiplex PCR; TCRdb's copy has only in-frame clones and lacks some. The profile covers roughly 250,000 clones, with just over 90% appearing a single time and 0.5% to 0.7% taken by the ten largest. Here the sequenced sample was peripheral blood, taken on day 0 of AZD1222 vaccination. These receptors were obtained from an adult in good health.

This clone appeared once. The chain is built from TRBV4-2 and TRBJ1-2; tentatively, D is TRBD1 (5 bases). Trimming removed 4 bases from V and 8 bases from J, with 23 bases in between. In germline, CDR1 is LGHNA, CDR2 YNFKEQ. The CDR3 loop spans 16 amino acids. The CDR3 loop is CASSPRQGGVERGYTF. The CDR3 nucleotides are TGTGCCAGCAGCCCAAGGCAGGGAGGGGTGGAGAGGGGCTACACCTTC.

CDR3 in amino acids: CASSLGTRGAYEQYF. CDR3 sequence (DNA): TGTGCCAGCAGCTTAGGGACCAGGGGTGCCTACGAGCAGTACTTC. The chain uses TRBV11-2 and TRBJ2-7, with D possibly TRBD1 on 6 matching bases. CDR1 is SGHAT, CDR2 FQNNGV, per germline. CDR3 size: 15 residues. V gave up 1 base and J gave up 2 bases, with 12 bases separating them.

V gene TRBV5-1 combines with J gene TRBJ1-6, with D possibly being TRBD1 (6 bases). V gave up 1 base and J gave up 10 bases, with 15 bases separating them. CDR1 is SGHRS and CDR2 is YFSETQ in the germline V gene. CDR3 size: 15 residues. The DNA for the CDR3 is TGCGCCAGCAGCTTGTCCGGGGGCGGCAACTCACCCCTCCACTTT. Translation: CASSLSGGGNSPLHF.

This chain links TRBV14 with TRBJ2-5; no clear D. CDR1 is SGHDN, CDR2 FVKESK, per germline. Trimming took 1 base from V and 8 from J, leaving 8 bases between them. The CDR3 totals 12 residues. DNA of the CDR3: TGTGCCAGCAGCCAAGGGTGGTTCACCCAGTACTTC. This encodes CASSQGWFTQYF.

The J gene is TRBJ1-2, the V gene TRBV29-1; D gene ambiguous. Germline-derived CDR1 and CDR2 are SQVTM and ANQGSEA. Trimming pared 2 bases from V and 6 bases from J, leaving 13 bases between. The CDR3 length is 13 residues. For the CDR3, the DNA is TGCAGCGTTGAAAGTTCGGGCAGGAATGGCTACACCTTC. Translated, it gives CSVESSGRNGYTF.

This sequence joins TRBV5-1 and TRBJ1-6; D possibly corresponds to TRBD1 (5 bases). This CDR3 has 15 amino acids. V dropped 1 base and J dropped 7 bases, with 12 bases sitting between them. Looked up from germline, CDR1 is SGHRS and CDR2 is YFSETQ. The chain's CDR3 is CASSLSGAGNSPLHF. CDR3 nucleotides: TGCGCCAGCAGCTTGTCCGGGGCCGGGAATTCACCCCTCCACTTT.

This clone was seen a single time. The chain employs TRBV10-1 and TRBJ1-1; D not certain. From germline, CDR1 is WNHNN and CDR2 SYGVQD (reference sequence). The CDR3 length is 14 residues. V dropped 2 bases and J dropped 4 bases, with 11 bases sitting between them. Here the CDR3 reads CASSEGRMCTEAFF. Here the CDR3 DNA reads TGCGCCAGCAGTGAGGGCAGGATGTGCACTGAAGCTTTCTTT.

The chain recombines TRBV28 with TRBJ2-3; TRBD2 matches 10 bases. Germline V lookup: CDR1 MDHEN, CDR2 SYDVKM. The CDR3 is 18 amino acids. Unmatched junction bases numbered 13, after V lost 5 bases and J lost 2 bases. Here the CDR3 DNA reads TGTGCCAGCAGTCTTACACCTTTACTAGCGGGATTCACAGATACGCAGTATTTT. This encodes CASSLTPLLAGFTDTQYF.

The chain has TRBV10-3 and TRBJ2-4, with 9 nucleotides matching TRBD1. The CDR3 has 13 residues. Germline trimming cut 6 bases from V and 7 bases from J; bases unmatched to any gene: 4. The germline CDR1 and CDR2 sequences are ENHRY and SYGVKD. CDR3 DNA: TGTGCCATCAGCCGTGGACAGGGGAACATTCAGTACTTC. Residues: CAISRGQGNIQYF.